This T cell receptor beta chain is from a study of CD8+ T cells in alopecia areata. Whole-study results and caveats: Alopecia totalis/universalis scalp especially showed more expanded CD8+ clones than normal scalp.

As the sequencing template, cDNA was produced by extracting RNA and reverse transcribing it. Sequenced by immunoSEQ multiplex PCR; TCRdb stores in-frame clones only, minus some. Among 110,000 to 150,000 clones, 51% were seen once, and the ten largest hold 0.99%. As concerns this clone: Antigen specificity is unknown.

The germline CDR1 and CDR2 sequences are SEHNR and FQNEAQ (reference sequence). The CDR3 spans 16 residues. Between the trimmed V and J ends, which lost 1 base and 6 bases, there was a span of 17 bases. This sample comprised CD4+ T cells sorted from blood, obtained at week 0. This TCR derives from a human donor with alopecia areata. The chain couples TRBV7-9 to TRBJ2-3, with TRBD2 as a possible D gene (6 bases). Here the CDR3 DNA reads TGTGCCAGCAGCTTAGGGGGCGGAGGGAAGGCCGATACGCAGTATTTT. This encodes CASSLGGGGKADTQYF.